This note documents a single TCR beta chain sequence. Its antigen is unknown. The sample originates from a study of T cells expressing NK-cell markers (dated by TCRdb to 2020 to 2022). Study-level background: About eight donors provided sorted CD3+CD56+NKG2C+, CD3+CD56+NKG2C- and CD3+CD56-NKG2C+ T-cell subsets, whose TCR beta-chain repertoires were profiled. Of the eight sequenced donors, seven were found to be HCMV-seropositive and one was found to be HCMV-seronegative. Randomly selected healthy volunteers, three men and five women, were used as the eight sequenced donors. Illumina HiSeq 2000/2500, MiSeq or NextSeq was used to sequence libraries as 2 x 150 bp reads. Overall study outcomes, separate from this receptor: It remained unclear whether the expanded NKG2C-expressing T cell clones were specific for HCMV antigens. Those dominant clonotypes were again the most abundant among CD3+CD56-NKG2C+ cells in a few donors, at about 28.3-65%. In six donors, the dominant CD3+CD56+NKG2C+ clonotypes were among the top 10 CD8+ clonotypes and accounted for about 1.0-7.0% of CD8+ T cells.

HCMV serostatus was determined by detecting HCMV-specific IgG in serum with a commercial ELISA kit. Ficoll density gradient centrifugation was used to isolate peripheral blood mononuclear cells from blood. Sequencer: Illumina HiSeq 2000. The TCR beta cDNA libraries were made using 5'RACE template switching, a step that added both a universal primer site and unique molecular identifiers. cDNA synthesis was primed from the TCR beta constant segment and was followed by two successive PCR amplification steps. The study's own analysis went as follows. MIGEC was used to demultiplex reads and group the reads by UMI, and MiTCR was used to assemble and quantify clonotypes. To exclude erroneous sequences, any TCR cDNA sequence not supported by at least two reads was discarded. The tcR package was used for downstream repertoire analysis, and clonotypes were matched across fractions by CDR3 nucleotide sequence plus V segment. VDJmatch was used to annotate antigen specificity against VDJdb, with one amino acid substitution in CDR3 permitted. TCRdb reprocessed the sequencing reads and holds a single record per CDR3 protein sequence, with no DNA. Clone size and V and J calls follow TCRdb, not the original study. This sample's table has entries for roughly 280,000 distinct CDR3 sequences. About 0.39% of the sample is held by the ten biggest clonotypes.

CDR1 and CDR2 are drawn from the germline V gene: SQVTM, ANQGSEA. CDR3 length: 18 amino acids, cysteine to phenylalanine. DNA is not recorded here. This receptor was taken from a man younger than 35 in good health. Donor details come from another sample of the same person, matched by shared clones. Recombination linked TRBV29-1 to TRBJ2-1; the D call of TRBD2 rests on TCRdb alone, since no DNA is present to check it. Sequencing was performed on blood T cells: a sorted CD56 or NKG2C T cell subset, CD4+ or CD8+ T cells, or bulk PBMC T cells (not recorded which). The encoded CDR3 is CSVAGSGLATDSYNEQFF.